This T cell receptor (beta chain) was sequenced in a study of T cell responses to AZD1222 COVID-19 vaccine. Second doses that came at about 4 or about 12 weeks were put together. Germline V gene data show CDR1 as SGDLS and CDR2 as YYNGEE. The CDR3 covers 17 residues. J was trimmed by 1 base and V by 0 bases; bases with no gene match: 5. The data were produced by immunoSEQ multiplex PCR, yet TCRdb's version contains in-frame clones alone and is incomplete. Found here are some 98,000 clones, roughly 80% of them singletons; the top ten hold approximately 15%. Sequenced material: peripheral blood, taken 28 days after the second AZD1222 dose. The source of this sequence is an adult who received the AZD1222 COVID-19 vaccine. The chain has TRBV9 and TRBJ2-2, with 8 bases identical to TRBD2. CDR3 region: CASSVEGSGMNTGELFF. The CDR3 DNA sequence: TGTGCCAGCAGCGTAGAGGGTAGCGGGATGAACACCGGGGAGCTGTTTTTT. The full variable domain, with the rest looked up from reference TRBV9 and TRBJ2-2, is DSGVTQTPKHLITATGQRVTLRCSPRSGDLSVYWYQQSLDQGLQFLIQYYNGEERAKGNILERFSAQQFPDLHSELNLSSLELGDSALYFCASSVEGSGMNTGELFFGEGSRLTVL.